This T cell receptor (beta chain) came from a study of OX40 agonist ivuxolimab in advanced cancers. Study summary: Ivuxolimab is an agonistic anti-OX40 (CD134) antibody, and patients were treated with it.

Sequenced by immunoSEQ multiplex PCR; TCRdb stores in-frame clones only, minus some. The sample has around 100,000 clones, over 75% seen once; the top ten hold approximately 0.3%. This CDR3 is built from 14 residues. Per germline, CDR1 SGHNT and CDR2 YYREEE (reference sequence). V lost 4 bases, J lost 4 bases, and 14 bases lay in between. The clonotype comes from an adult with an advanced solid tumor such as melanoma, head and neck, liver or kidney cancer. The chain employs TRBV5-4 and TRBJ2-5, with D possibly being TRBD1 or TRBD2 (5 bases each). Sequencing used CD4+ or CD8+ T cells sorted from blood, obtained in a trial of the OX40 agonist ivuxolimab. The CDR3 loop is CASSRRGAGETQYF. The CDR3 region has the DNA TGTGCCAGCAGCCGTAGGGGAGCCGGAGAGACCCAGTACTTC.